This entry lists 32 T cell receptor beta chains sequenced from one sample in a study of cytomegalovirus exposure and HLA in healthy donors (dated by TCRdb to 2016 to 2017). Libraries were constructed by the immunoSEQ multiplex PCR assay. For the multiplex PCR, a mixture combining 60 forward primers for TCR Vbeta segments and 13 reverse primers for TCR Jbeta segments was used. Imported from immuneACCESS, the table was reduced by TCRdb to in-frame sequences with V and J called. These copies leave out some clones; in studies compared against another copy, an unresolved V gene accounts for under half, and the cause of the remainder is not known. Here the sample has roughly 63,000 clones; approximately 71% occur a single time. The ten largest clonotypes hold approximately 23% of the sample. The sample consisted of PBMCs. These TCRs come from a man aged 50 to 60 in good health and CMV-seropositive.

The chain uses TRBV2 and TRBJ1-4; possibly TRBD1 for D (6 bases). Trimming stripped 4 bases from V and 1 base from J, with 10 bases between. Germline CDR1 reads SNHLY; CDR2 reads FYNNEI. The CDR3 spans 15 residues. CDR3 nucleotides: TGTGCCAGCAGTGCAGGGGTCAAAACTAATGAAAAACTGTTTTTT. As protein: CASSAGVKTNEKLFF.

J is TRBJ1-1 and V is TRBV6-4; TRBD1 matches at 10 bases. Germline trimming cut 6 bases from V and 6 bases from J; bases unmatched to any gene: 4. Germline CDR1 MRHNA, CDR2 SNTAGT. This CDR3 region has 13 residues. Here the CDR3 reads CASSRDRGSEAFF. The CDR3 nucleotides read TGTGCCAGCAGCCGGGACAGGGGATCTGAAGCTTTCTTT.

The CDR3 nucleotides are TGCGCCAGCAGCTTCAACGGGGACCAAGAGACCCAGTACTTC. It translates to CASSFNGDQETQYF. This chain connects TRBV5-1 to TRBJ2-5, with a tentative D call TRBD2 (5 bases). The V gene lost 2 bases and the J gene lost 0 bases, with 8 bases spanning the gap. Germline V CDR1 and CDR2: SGHRS, YFSETQ. This CDR3 comprises 14 residues.

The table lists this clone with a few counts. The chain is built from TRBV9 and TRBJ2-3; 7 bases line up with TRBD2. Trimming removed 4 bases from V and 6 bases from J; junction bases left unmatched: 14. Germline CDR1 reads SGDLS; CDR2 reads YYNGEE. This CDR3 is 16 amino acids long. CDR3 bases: TGTGCCAGCAGCACGCTAGGACTAGGGGAGACGGATACGCAGTATTTT. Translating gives CASSTLGLGETDTQYF. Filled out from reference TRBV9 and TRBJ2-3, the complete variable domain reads DSGVTQTPKHLITATGQRVTLRCSPRSGDLSVYWYQQSLDQGLQFLIQYYNGEERAKGNILERFSAQQFPDLHSELNLSSLELGDSALYFCASSTLGLGETDTQYFGPGTRLTVL.

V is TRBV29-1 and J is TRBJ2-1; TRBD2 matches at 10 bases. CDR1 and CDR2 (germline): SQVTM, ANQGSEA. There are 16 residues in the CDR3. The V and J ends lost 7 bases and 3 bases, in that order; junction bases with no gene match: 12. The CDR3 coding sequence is TGCAGCGGGAAAATCGGTACTAGCGGGATCTACAATGAGCAGTTCTTC. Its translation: CSGKIGTSGIYNEQFF.

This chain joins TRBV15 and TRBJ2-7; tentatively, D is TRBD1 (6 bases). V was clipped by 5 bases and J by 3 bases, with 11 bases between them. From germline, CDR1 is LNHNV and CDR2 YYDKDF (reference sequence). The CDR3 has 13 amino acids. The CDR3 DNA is TGTGCCACCAGCGTCCCAGGGGACTACGAGCAGTACTTC. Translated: CATSVPGDYEQYF.

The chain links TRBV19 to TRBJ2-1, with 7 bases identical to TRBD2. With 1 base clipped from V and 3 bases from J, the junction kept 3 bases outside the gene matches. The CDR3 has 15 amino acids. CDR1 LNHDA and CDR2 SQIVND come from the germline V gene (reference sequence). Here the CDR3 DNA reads TGTGCCAGTAGTATAGTCGGCGGGGGCTACAATGAGCAGTTCTTC. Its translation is CASSIVGGGYNEQFF.

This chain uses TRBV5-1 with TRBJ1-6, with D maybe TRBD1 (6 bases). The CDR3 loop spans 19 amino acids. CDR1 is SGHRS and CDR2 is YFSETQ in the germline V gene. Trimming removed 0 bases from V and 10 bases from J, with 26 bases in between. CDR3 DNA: TGCGCCAGCAGCTTGGGGGTCGATACAGGGTTGGGGGTAAAGTCACCCCTCCACTTT. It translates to CASSLGVDTGLGVKSPLHF. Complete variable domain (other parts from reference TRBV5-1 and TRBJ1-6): KAGVTQTPRYLIKTRGQQVTLSCSPISGHRSVSWYQQTPGQGLQFLFEYFSETQRNKGNFPGRFSGRQFSNSRSEMNVSTLELGDSALYLCASSLGVDTGLGVKSPLHFGNGTRLTVT.

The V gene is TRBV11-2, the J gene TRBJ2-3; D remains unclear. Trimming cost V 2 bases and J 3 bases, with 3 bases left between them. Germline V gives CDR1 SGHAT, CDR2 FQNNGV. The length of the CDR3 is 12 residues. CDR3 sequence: CASSLSTDTQYF. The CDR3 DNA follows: TGTGCCAGCAGCTTATCTACAGATACGCAGTATTTT.

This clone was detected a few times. The CDR3, as DNA: TGTGCCAGCAGTCCGGGGACAGGCGAGGCACCCCTCCACTTT. Translated, it gives CASSPGTGEAPLHF. V usage is TRBV7-6 and J usage is TRBJ1-6; TRBD1 agrees at 8 bases. Unmatched junction bases numbered 9, after V lost 6 bases and J lost 11 bases. Germline V gene sequence: CDR1 SGHVS, CDR2 FNYEAQ. This CDR3 has 14 residues.

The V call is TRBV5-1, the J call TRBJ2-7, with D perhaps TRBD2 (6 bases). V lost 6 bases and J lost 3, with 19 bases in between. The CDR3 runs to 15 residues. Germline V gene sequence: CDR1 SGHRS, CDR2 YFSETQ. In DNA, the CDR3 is TGCGCCAGCAACCAGGACGGGGGATCCCACTACGAGCAGTACTTC. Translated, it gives CASNQDGGSHYEQYF.

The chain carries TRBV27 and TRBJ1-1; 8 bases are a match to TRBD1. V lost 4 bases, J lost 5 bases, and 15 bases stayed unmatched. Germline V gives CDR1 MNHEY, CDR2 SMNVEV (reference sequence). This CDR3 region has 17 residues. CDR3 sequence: CASSSITRQGLGTEAFF. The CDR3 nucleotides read TGTGCCAGCAGTTCAATAACCCGACAGGGGCTGGGGACTGAAGCTTTCTTT.

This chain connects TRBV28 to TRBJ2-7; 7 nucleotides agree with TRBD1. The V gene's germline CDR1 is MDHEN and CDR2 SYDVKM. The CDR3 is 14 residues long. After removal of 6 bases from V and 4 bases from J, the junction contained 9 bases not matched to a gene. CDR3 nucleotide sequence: TGTGCCAGCAGCCAGACAGGGTCTGATTACGAGCAGTACTTC. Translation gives CASSQTGSDYEQYF.

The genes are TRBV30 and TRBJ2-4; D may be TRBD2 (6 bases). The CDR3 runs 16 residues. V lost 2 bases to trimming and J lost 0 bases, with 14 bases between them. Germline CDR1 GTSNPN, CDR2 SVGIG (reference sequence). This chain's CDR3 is CAWSIGLAKAKNIQYF. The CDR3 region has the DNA TGTGCCTGGAGTATCGGGCTAGCGAAAGCCAAAAACATTCAGTACTTC.

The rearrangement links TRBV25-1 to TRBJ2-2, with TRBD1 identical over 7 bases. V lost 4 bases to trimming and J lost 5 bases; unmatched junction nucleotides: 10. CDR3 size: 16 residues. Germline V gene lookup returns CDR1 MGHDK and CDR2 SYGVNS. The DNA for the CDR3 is TGTGCCAGCAGTGCCCCCGACAGGGTAAAAACCGGGGAGCTGTTTTTT. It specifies CASSAPDRVKTGELFF.

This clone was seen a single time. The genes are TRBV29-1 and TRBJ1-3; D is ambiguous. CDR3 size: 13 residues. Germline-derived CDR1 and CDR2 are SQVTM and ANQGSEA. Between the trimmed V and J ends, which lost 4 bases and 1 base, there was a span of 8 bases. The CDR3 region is CSVAVSSGNTIYF. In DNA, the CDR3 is TGCAGCGTTGCGGTGAGTTCTGGAAACACCATATATTTT.

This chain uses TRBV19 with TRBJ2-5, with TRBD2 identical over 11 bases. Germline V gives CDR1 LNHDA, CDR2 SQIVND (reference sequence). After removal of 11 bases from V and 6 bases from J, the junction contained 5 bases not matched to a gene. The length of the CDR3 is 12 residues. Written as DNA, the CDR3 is TGTGCCGCTAGCGGGAGGAGAAAGACCCAGTACTTC. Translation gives CAASGRRKTQYF.

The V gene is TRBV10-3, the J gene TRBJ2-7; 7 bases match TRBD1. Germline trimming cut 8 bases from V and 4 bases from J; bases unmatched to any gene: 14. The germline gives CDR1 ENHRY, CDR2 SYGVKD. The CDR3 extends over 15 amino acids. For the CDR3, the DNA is TGTGCCATCGCCGGGGACAGCGCAAGGGGATACGAGCAGTACTTC. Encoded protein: CAIAGDSARGYEQYF.

The CDR3 sequence is CASSYPGGAEAFF. Written as DNA, the CDR3 is TGTGCCAGCAGTTACCCCGGCGGGGCTGAAGCTTTCTTT. The V gene is TRBV6-5, the J gene TRBJ1-1; no firm D call. The CDR3 is 13 residues long. Trimming cost V 2 bases and J 6 bases, with 10 bases left between them. Germline CDR1 reads MNHEY; CDR2 reads SVGAGI.

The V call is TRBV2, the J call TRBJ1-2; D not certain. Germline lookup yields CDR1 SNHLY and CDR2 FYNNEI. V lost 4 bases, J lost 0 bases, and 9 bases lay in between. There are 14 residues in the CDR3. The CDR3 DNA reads TGTGCCAGCAGTGCGTCTATTTCTAACTATGGCTACACCTTC. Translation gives CASSASISNYGYTF.

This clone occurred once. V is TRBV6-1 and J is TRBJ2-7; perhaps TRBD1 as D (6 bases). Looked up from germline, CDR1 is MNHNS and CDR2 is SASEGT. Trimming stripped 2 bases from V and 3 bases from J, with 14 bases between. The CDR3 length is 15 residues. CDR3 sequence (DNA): TGTGCCAGCAGTGAAAGGACAGATTGGGACTACGAGCAGTACTTC. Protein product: CASSERTDWDYEQYF.

The CDR3 loop reads CASSSQVSVPYEQYF. The CDR3 region has the DNA TGTGCCAGCAGCTCCCAGGTTTCTGTACCCTACGAGCAGTACTTC. The rearrangement links TRBV7-2 to TRBJ2-7; D call uncertain. Between the trimmed V and J ends, which lost 4 bases and 2 bases, there was a span of 15 bases. This CDR3 region has 15 residues. Per the germline V gene, CDR1 is SGHTA and CDR2 is FQGNSA.

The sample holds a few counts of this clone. DNA of the CDR3: TGCGCCAGCAGCTTGGCCACTAGCCCTACACCCCAAGAGACCCAGTACTTC. Its translation is CASSLATSPTPQETQYF. The J gene is TRBJ2-5, the V gene TRBV5-1; possible D gene TRBD2, 6 bases. CDR1 is SGHRS, CDR2 YFSETQ, per germline. This CDR3 has 17 amino acids. Trimming took off 0 bases at V and 1 base at J, with 16 bases between the two ends.

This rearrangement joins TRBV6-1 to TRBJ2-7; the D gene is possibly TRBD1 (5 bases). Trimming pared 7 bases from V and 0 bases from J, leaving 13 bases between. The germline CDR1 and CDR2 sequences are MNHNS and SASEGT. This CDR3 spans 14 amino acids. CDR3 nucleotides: TGTGCCAGCAAGGGGCCACCAAACTCCTACGAGCAGTACTTC. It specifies CASKGPPNSYEQYF.

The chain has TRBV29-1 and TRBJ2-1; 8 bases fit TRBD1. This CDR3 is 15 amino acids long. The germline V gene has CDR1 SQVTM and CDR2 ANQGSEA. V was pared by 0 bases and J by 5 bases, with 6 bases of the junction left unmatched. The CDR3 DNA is TGCAGCGTTGAAGAAACTGGGGACAGGAACAATGAGCAGTTCTTC. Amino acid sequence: CSVEETGDRNNEQFF.

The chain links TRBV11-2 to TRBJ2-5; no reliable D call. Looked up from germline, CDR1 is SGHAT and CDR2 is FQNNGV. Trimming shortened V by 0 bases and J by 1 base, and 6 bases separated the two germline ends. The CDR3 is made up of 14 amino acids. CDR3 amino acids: CASSLEASQETQYF. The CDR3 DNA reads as TGTGCCAGCAGCTTAGAGGCTAGCCAAGAGACCCAGTACTTC.

The DNA of the CDR3 is TGTGCCAGCACGCCAATAGCGGGAGGATACAATGAGCAGTTCTTC. Encoded protein: CASTPIAGGYNEQFF. The chain is built from TRBV7-2 and TRBJ2-1, with 10 bases aligning to TRBD2. The CDR3 covers 15 residues. V shed 7 bases, J shed 4 bases, and the junction held 7 bases outside the gene matches. Germline CDR1 reads SGHTA; CDR2 reads FQGNSA.

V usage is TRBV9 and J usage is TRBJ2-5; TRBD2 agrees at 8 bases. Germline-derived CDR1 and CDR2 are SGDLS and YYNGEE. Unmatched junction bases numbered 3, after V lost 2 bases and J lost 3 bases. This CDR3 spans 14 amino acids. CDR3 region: CASSVGAGEETQYF. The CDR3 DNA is TGTGCCAGCAGCGTGGGAGCGGGAGAAGAGACCCAGTACTTC.

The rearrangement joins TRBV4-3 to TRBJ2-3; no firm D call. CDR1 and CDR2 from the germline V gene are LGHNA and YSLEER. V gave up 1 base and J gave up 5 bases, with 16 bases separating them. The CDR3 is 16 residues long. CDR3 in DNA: TGCGCCAGCAGCCAAGGACTTGGCGGAAGGCGAGATACGCAGTATTTT. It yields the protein CASSQGLGGRRDTQYF.

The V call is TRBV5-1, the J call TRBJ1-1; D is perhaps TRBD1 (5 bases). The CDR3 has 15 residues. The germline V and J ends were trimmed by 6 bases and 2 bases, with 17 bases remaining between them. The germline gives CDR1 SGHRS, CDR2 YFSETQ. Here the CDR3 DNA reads TGCGCCAGCACTTTTGGGGCAGGGATAAACACTGAAGCTTTCTTT. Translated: CASTFGAGINTEAFF.

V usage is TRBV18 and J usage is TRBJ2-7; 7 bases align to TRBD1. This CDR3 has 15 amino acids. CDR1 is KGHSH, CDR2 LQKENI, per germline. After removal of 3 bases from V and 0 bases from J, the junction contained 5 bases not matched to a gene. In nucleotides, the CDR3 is TGTGCCAGCTCACCCGGGACAGCCCGCTCCTACGAGCAGTACTTC. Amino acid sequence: CASSPGTARSYEQYF. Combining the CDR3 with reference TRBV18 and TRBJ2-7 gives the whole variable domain NAGVMQNPRHLVRRRGQEARLRCSPMKGHSHVYWYRQLPEEGLKFMVYLQKENIIDESGMPKERFSAEFPKEGPSILRIQQVVRGDSAAYFCASSPGTARSYEQYFGPGTRLTVT.

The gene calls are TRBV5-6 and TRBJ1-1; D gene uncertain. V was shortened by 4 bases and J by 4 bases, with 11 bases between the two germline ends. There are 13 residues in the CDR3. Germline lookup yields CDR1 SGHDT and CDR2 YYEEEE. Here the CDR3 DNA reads TGTGCCAGCAGCCTAAACCACAGCACTGAAGCTTTCTTT. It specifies CASSLNHSTEAFF.